What follows is one T cell receptor (beta chain) and its context. RNA amounts of about 0.5 to 1 ug underwent reverse transcription with random hexamers. By means of immunoSEQ multiplex PCR, TCR beta CDR3 spanning 54 Vbeta and 13 Jbeta underwent amplification. One entry per CDR3 protein results from TCRdb running MiXCR on the immunoSEQ multiplex PCR reads. The data contain about 130,000 distinct CDR3 sequences, approximately 89% of them singletons. The patients serving as multiple sclerosis controls were treatment-naive. They had stable or active relapsing-remitting disease and fulfilled revised McDonald criteria. TEMRA cells were FACS-enriched and CD8+ and CD4+ T cells negatively isolated. The data are from a study of CD8 T cells in Susac syndrome. This CDR3 region has 16 residues. Germline V gene data show CDR1 as KGHSH and CDR2 as LQKENI. With 0 bases removed from V and 0 bases from J, the gap between germline ends came to 12 bases.

Sequenced sample: CD8+ T cells from PBMCs. The chain employs TRBV18 and TRBJ2-7; the D call may be TRBD1 or TRBD2 (5 bases each). The receptor was isolated from a human donor with multiple sclerosis. CDR3 region: CASSPPKGTSSYEQYF. CDR3 DNA: TGTGCCAGCTCACCACCAAAGGGGACGAGCTCCTACGAGCAGTACTTC. The whole variable domain, filled in from reference TRBV18 and TRBJ2-7, reads NAGVMQNPRHLVRRRGQEARLRCSPMKGHSHVYWYRQLPEEGLKFMVYLQKENIIDESGMPKERFSAEFPKEGPSILRIQQVVRGDSAAYFCASSPPKGTSSYEQYFGPGTRLTVT.